This T cell receptor beta chain was profiled in a study of blood T cell repertoires in COVID-19. About the study: Some COVID-19 samples were acute and others convalescent; all came from the United States, Italy and Spain.

Trimming stripped 3 bases from V and 5 bases from J, with 7 bases between. The length of the CDR3 is 12 residues. Ages ranged from about 18 to 89 years, with residence in 24 US areas. Donors were grouped by their self-reported clinical history. Per the original data handling: Quantification of nucleated cells was approximated via reference gene primer amplification. Sequenced by immunoSEQ multiplex PCR; TCRdb stores in-frame clones only, minus some. V and J calls plus clone size are reproduced from that table; the DNA served to infer D and trimming. The data hold under 250,000 clones, with roughly nine tenths observed a single time.

V usage is TRBV12-3 or TRBV12-4 and J usage is TRBJ1-2, with D unresolved. This TCR came from a young woman in a cohort exposed to, infected with or recovered from COVID-19 (not recorded which). Sequenced input: PBMCs or T cells enriched from blood (not recorded which). The CDR3 DNA follows: TGTGCCAGCAGTTTTTTGGAGTATGGCTACACCTTC. Its translation: CASSFLEYGYTF.